This TCR beta chain was identified in a study of shared clonotypes between healthy human individuals. Findings and limits, study-wide: Unshared clonotypes carried lower generation probabilities than those common to all four donors. Clonotypes that were shared across a few donors made up around 5% of naive CD4 clonotypes. The study generally estimated greater richness for naive than memory subsets.

The authors split each subset's genomic DNA evenly across several immunoSEQ plates. Generated by immunoSEQ multiplex PCR, the TCRdb table keeps only in-frame clones and is missing some. In the table there are 2.3 million or so clones, 85% to 95% of which are singletons. Points on this clone: Its antigen remains unidentified.

This sequence originates from a man younger than 35 in good health. Some clones in this sample may be carry-over from other donors' samples. Sequencing was carried out using naive CD4+ T cells from PBMCs. Specified subset: CD45RA+ positively selected.

CDR3 amino acids: CASSTARGLYNEQFF. DNA of the CDR3: TGCGCCAGCAGCACGGCCAGGGGCCTTTACAATGAGCAGTTCTTC. The chain carries TRBV5-1 and TRBJ2-1; tentatively, D is TRBD1 (6 bases). CDR1 SGHRS and CDR2 YFSETQ come from the germline V gene. The V end was cut by 4 bases, the J end by 4 bases, with 15 bases between. The CDR3 extends over 15 amino acids.